The 21 T cell receptor beta chains listed next were all sequenced from one sample in a study of cytomegalovirus exposure and HLA in healthy donors (dated by TCRdb to between 2016 and 2019). Receptor libraries were prepared by the immunoSEQ multiplex PCR assay. For the multiplex PCR, a mixture combining 60 forward primers for TCR Vbeta segments and 13 reverse primers for TCR Jbeta segments was used. The source is immuneACCESS, and TCRdb retained only in-frame sequences with V and J called. Part of the clones is not carried over; for the studies checked, unresolved V genes explain less than half of this, and the remainder is unexplained. Recorded for this sample are about 230,000 clones; about 89% of them occurred a single time. Clones ranked in the top ten supply roughly 1% of the sample. Sequenced material: PBMCs. The origin of the receptors is a woman under 30 in good health and CMV-seronegative.

The chain links TRBV5-1 to TRBJ2-3, with 14 bases aligning to TRBD2. The length of the CDR3 is 16 residues. Germline CDR1 and CDR2: SGHRS and YFSETQ. V was clipped by 4 bases and J by 4 bases; unmatched bases: 5. CDR3 coding DNA: TGCGCCAGCAGCCAGACTAGCGGGAGGGCCCCAGATACGCAGTATTTT. Residues: CASSQTSGRAPDTQYF.

The chain combines TRBV6-1 with TRBJ1-1; D is perhaps TRBD1 (5 bases). Germline V gene lookup returns CDR1 MNHNS and CDR2 SASEGT. V dropped 1 base and J dropped 5 bases, with 11 bases sitting between them. The CDR3 is 14 amino acids. CDR3 nucleotides: TGTGCCAGCAGTGAAGGTGGGGGAGGGACTGAAGCTTTCTTT. Protein sequence: CASSEGGGGTEAFF.

The rearrangement joins TRBV29-1 to TRBJ1-2; possibly TRBD1 for D (6 bases). V lost 3 bases, J lost 1 base, and 9 bases lay in between. The CDR3 consists of 13 residues. Germline CDR1 SQVTM, CDR2 ANQGSEA. As DNA, the CDR3 is TGCAGCGTTGAGGGCAGGGGTAACTATGGCTACACCTTC. Translating it yields CSVEGRGNYGYTF.

The chain joins TRBV28 to TRBJ2-7, with 10 bases fitting TRBD1. After removal of 7 bases from V and 5 bases from J, the junction contained 8 bases not matched to a gene. In germline, CDR1 is MDHEN, CDR2 SYDVKM. This CDR3 has 14 residues. CDR3 loop: CASKSGTGVHEQYF. The DNA of the CDR3 is TGTGCCAGCAAATCCGGGACAGGGGTCCACGAGCAGTACTTC. The full variable domain, its missing parts supplied by reference TRBV28 and TRBJ2-7, is DVKVTQSSRYLVKRTGEKVFLECVQDMDHENMFWYRQDPGLGLRLIYFSYDVKMKEKGDIPEGYSVSREKKERFSLILESASTNQTSMYLCASKSGTGVHEQYFGPGTRLTVT.

The CDR3: CATSGWGVGTEAFF. CDR3 nucleotide sequence: TGTGCCACCTCAGGTTGGGGGGTGGGGACTGAAGCTTTCTTT. The chain is built from TRBV6-1 and TRBJ1-1; D perhaps matches TRBD1 (5 bases). The CDR3 is 14 residues long. The V gene lost 10 bases and the J gene lost 5 bases, with 20 bases spanning the gap. The V gene's germline CDR1 is MNHNS and CDR2 SASEGT.

The chain links TRBV5-1 to TRBJ2-3, with 13 bases that match TRBD2. This CDR3 has 16 amino acids. The germline V gene encodes CDR1 SGHRS and CDR2 YFSETQ. After removal of 4 bases from V and 9 bases from J, the junction contained 11 bases not matched to a gene. In DNA form, the CDR3 reads TGCGCCAGCAGCCGGGGACTAGCGGGGATCGAGGGGACGCAGTATTTT. Translating it yields CASSRGLAGIEGTQYF.

V usage is TRBV27 and J usage is TRBJ1-1; 8 bases are a match to TRBD1. The CDR3 length is 18 residues. The J segment lost 2 bases and the V segment lost 5 bases, leaving 16 bases of the junction unmatched. From germline, CDR1 is MNHEY and CDR2 SMNVEV (reference sequence). The CDR3 DNA sequence: TGTGCCAGCAGTAGTGACCTCTTGACGACAGGGGACAACACTGAAGCTTTCTTT. It yields the protein CASSSDLLTTGDNTEAFF.

The chain carries TRBV5-1 and TRBJ1-4, with unresolved D. CDR3 length: 12 amino acids. Germline V lookup: CDR1 SGHRS, CDR2 YFSETQ. Between the trimmed V and J ends, which lost 4 bases and 8 bases, there was a span of 9 bases. CDR3 region: CASSLVGEKLFF. As DNA, the CDR3 is TGCGCCAGCAGCCTTGTCGGGGAAAAACTGTTTTTT.

The V gene is TRBV6-4, the J gene TRBJ2-1; the match to TRBD2 covers 14 bases. Looked up from germline, CDR1 is MRHNA and CDR2 is SNTAGT. V trimming: 6 bases; J trimming: 5 bases; junction bases outside the gene matches: 18. The CDR3 has 20 residues. The CDR3 region has the DNA TGTGCCAGCAGCCGACTAGCGGGAGGGCCCTCGATCTTTAACGACAATGAGCAGTTCTTC. Translating gives CASSRLAGGPSIFNDNEQFF.

The CDR3 DNA reads as TGTGCCGGATTGCCCCGGACAGGGCTTCCCTTCTATGGCTACACCTTC. It specifies CAGLPRTGLPFYGYTF. The rearrangement joins TRBV2 to TRBJ1-2, with TRBD1 matching 8 bases. Trimming took 11 bases from V and 4 from J; bases not matched to a gene: 18. Germline V gene lookup returns CDR1 SNHLY and CDR2 FYNNEI. This CDR3 is 16 amino acids long.

In this sample, this clone turned up once. The chain has TRBV13 and TRBJ2-7; D may be TRBD1 (5 bases). The CDR3 consists of 15 residues. Trimming removed 0 bases from V and 2 bases from J, with 11 bases in between. CDR1 PRHDT and CDR2 FYEKMQ come from the germline V gene (reference sequence). In nucleotides, the CDR3 is TGTGCCAGCAGCTTAGGGGCCAGGGCTACCTACGAGCAGTACTTC. As protein: CASSLGARATYEQYF.

The CDR3 reads CASSLTGSTAGEKLFF. The DNA of the CDR3 is TGTGCCAGCAGCCTCACGGGCTCAACGGCGGGCGAAAAACTGTTTTTT. The chain is built from TRBV9 and TRBJ1-4; D ambiguous. V was trimmed by 4 bases and J by 8 bases, leaving 21 bases between them. Germline values: CDR1 SGDLS, CDR2 YYNGEE. The length of the CDR3 is 16 residues.

Details on this clone: The sample has other DNA sequences that encode this CDR3 too. The V and J genes are TRBV7-9 and TRBJ2-7; possibly TRBD2 for D (5 bases). The CDR3 has 14 residues. The ends were cut back, 1 base at V and 0 bases at J, with 7 bases in the middle. Germline V gene data show CDR1 as SEHNR and CDR2 as FQNEAQ (reference sequence). CDR3: CASSLVGSSYEQYF. For the CDR3, the DNA is TGTGCCAGCAGCTTAGTAGGGAGCTCCTACGAGCAGTACTTC.

The rearrangement links TRBV2 to TRBJ1-1, with D hard to call. Germline V lookup: CDR1 SNHLY, CDR2 FYNNEI. The CDR3 length is 14 residues. The V and J ends lost 7 bases and 5 bases respectively, with 17 bases between them. CDR3 nucleotide sequence: TGTGCCAGCACGTTCGGGGAAGTCAAAACTGAAGCTTTCTTT. It encodes CASTFGEVKTEAFF.

This clone was observed a handful of times. V and J are TRBV5-8 and TRBJ2-7, with D possibly being TRBD2 (6 bases). V dropped 5 bases and J dropped 6 bases, with 15 bases sitting between them. Germline assignment: CDR1 SGHTS and CDR2 YDEGEE. The CDR3 extends over 13 amino acids. The CDR3 protein is CASSLTRRGEQYF. CDR3 coding DNA: TGTGCCAGCAGTCTGACTAGACGGGGCGAGCAGTACTTC.

This clone was observed once. The CDR3 DNA reads as TGTGCCAGCAGTTCCCTAGGGGGTGCAGCTGAAGCTTTCTTT. It translates to CASSSLGGAAEAFF. The rearrangement links TRBV27 to TRBJ1-1, with D maybe TRBD1 (6 bases). The V end lost 4 bases, the J end lost 6 bases, and 15 bases lay between the germline ends. The length of the CDR3 is 14 residues. The germline CDR1 and CDR2 sequences are MNHEY and SMNVEV (reference sequence).

The CDR3 here is CASSLATGDGNTIYF. The CDR3 nucleotides read TGTGCCAGCAGCTTGGCCACAGGAGATGGAAACACCATATATTTT. This chain connects TRBV5-4 to TRBJ1-3; TRBD1 might be the D (5 bases). Trimming took off 0 bases at V and 3 bases at J, with 10 bases between the two ends. Germline lookup yields CDR1 SGHNT and CDR2 YYREEE (reference sequence). The CDR3 runs 15 residues.

This chain links TRBV6-4 with TRBJ2-3, with 7 bases aligning to TRBD2. The germline CDR1 and CDR2 sequences are MRHNA and SNTAGT. This CDR3 comprises 15 residues. V trimming: 3 bases; J trimming: 5 bases; junction bases outside the gene matches: 8. CDR3 sequence: CASSETAGEGDTQYF. The CDR3, as DNA: TGTGCCAGCAGTGAAACGGCGGGAGAGGGAGATACGCAGTATTTT.

This chain links TRBV30 with TRBJ1-1; TRBD1 might be the D (5 bases). V was cut by 0 bases and J by 5 bases, with 16 bases left in between. Germline V gene lookup returns CDR1 GTSNPN and CDR2 SVGIG (reference sequence). The CDR3 contains 15 residues. The DNA for the CDR3 is TGTGCCTGGAGTGTAAGCGGGTGGGGGGAGACTGAAGCTTTCTTT. This codes for CAWSVSGWGETEAFF.

The chain links TRBV6-5 to TRBJ2-1; D possibly corresponds to TRBD2 (6 bases). Per the germline V gene, CDR1 is MNHEY and CDR2 is SVGAGI. Trimming pared 3 bases from V and 2 bases from J, leaving 8 bases between. The CDR3 contains 14 residues. CDR3 DNA sequence: TGTGCCAGCAGTTATAGCGGCCCCTACAATGAGCAGTTCTTC. This codes for CASSYSGPYNEQFF.

The V gene is TRBV7-9, the J gene TRBJ1-4, with 12 bases fitting TRBD1. CDR1 is SEHNR and CDR2 is FQNEAQ in the germline V gene (reference sequence). V shed 5 bases and J 2 bases; nucleotides not matched to a gene: 9. The CDR3 spans 18 residues. The CDR3 region is CASSPRGTGGLTNEKLFF. CDR3 coding DNA: TGTGCCAGCAGCCCCCGGGGGACAGGGGGCTTGACTAATGAAAAACTGTTTTTT.